This is a list of T cell receptor beta chains from one sample in a study of siplizumab effects on memory and regulatory T cells. Clones were read by immunoSEQ multiplex PCR, and TCRdb kept only the in-frame ones, dropping some. The data contain some 65,000 clones, over 70% of them singletons. The specimen was Tregs sorted from blood. The receptors here all came from a human donor in good health. CDR3s leave out the opening cysteine and the closing phenylalanine or tryptophan. Each record gives: J gene, V gene, CDR3 protein.

j_gene: TRBJ2-4; v_gene: TRBV18; CDR3aa: ASSQRDSTKNIQY
j_gene: TRBJ1-5; v_gene: TRBV19; CDR3aa: ASSMLPRGNQPQH
j_gene: TRBJ2-1; v_gene: TRBV6-1; CDR3aa: ASSEMDEQF
j_gene: TRBJ1-4; v_gene: TRBV4-2; CDR3aa: ASSSLYNNEKLF
j_gene: TRBJ2-7; v_gene: TRBV5-1; CDR3aa: ASSGDGEQY
j_gene: TRBJ2-7; v_gene: TRBV29-1; CDR3aa: SVVSSGPHSYEQY
j_gene: TRBJ2-5; v_gene: TRBV29-1; CDR3aa: SANTPAATQY
j_gene: TRBJ2-7; v_gene: TRBV29-1; CDR3aa: SAEEGREQY
j_gene: TRBJ1-4; v_gene: TRBV4-1; CDR3aa: ASSQGQSNEKLF
j_gene: TRBJ2-7; v_gene: TRBV5-4; CDR3aa: ASSPLAGARGEQY
j_gene: TRBJ2-3; v_gene: TRBV14; CDR3aa: ASSQAPNSDTQY
j_gene: TRBJ2-7; v_gene: TRBV2; CDR3aa: ASNRDPFYEQY
j_gene: TRBJ2-3; v_gene: TRBV2; CDR3aa: ASRPTSTSTDTQY
j_gene: TRBJ2-5; v_gene: TRBV27; CDR3aa: ASGLGGKSLETQY
j_gene: TRBJ1-1; v_gene: TRBV5-1; CDR3aa: ASRGQSFGNTEAF
j_gene: TRBJ2-2; v_gene: TRBV9; CDR3aa: ASSVGVRVAGELF
j_gene: TRBJ2-3; v_gene: TRBV5-1; CDR3aa: ASSLEGRDTDTQY
j_gene: TRBJ2-3; v_gene: TRBV28; CDR3aa: ASSEGGTVSSTDTQY
j_gene: TRBJ1-1; v_gene: TRBV7-3; CDR3aa: ASSLVGQLNTEAF
j_gene: TRBJ1-4; v_gene: TRBV5-1; CDR3aa: ASSALDGNEKLF
j_gene: TRBJ1-1; v_gene: TRBV2; CDR3aa: ASSWNRDSPTGAF
j_gene: TRBJ1-6; v_gene: TRBV19; CDR3aa: ASSTTGAPLH
j_gene: TRBJ2-7; v_gene: TRBV7-2; CDR3aa: ASSLEGTSGSYEQY
j_gene: TRBJ2-3; v_gene: TRBV7-9; CDR3aa: ASTGLDTQY
j_gene: TRBJ2-2; v_gene: TRBV7-3; CDR3aa: ASSPRRESAGELF
j_gene: TRBJ1-1; v_gene: TRBV19; CDR3aa: ASSLQADTEAF
j_gene: TRBJ2-7; v_gene: TRBV29-1; CDR3aa: SVLLTGRSVYEQY
j_gene: TRBJ2-1; v_gene: TRBV4-3; CDR3aa: ASSQDGLASYNEQF
j_gene: TRBJ1-2; v_gene: TRBV18; CDR3aa: ASSPRGPGVEGYGYT
j_gene: TRBJ1-5; v_gene: TRBV10-3; CDR3aa: AIRENPRGNQPQH
j_gene: TRBJ1-1; v_gene: TRBV29-1; CDR3aa: SVEDRGPGGWTEAF
j_gene: TRBJ2-3; v_gene: TRBV2; CDR3aa: ASSEAGQSTDTQY
j_gene: TRBJ1-3; v_gene: TRBV30; CDR3aa: AWNLPGNTIY